This TCR beta chain was captured in a study of T cell repertoires in cytomegalovirus infection. Study observations and caveats: Clonotype analysis showed dominance of the ex vivo response by HLA-C-restricted CMV-specific TCR beta clonotypes.

Germline assignment: CDR1 LNHDA and CDR2 SQIVND (reference sequence). With 5 bases removed from V and 0 bases from J, the gap between germline ends came to 19 bases. This CDR3 is 17 amino acids long. TCRdb ran MiXCR on the reads and lists one entry per CDR3 protein. The sample lists about 340,000 distinct CDR3 sequences, roughly 29% occurring once. In the case of this clonotype: The antigen is unknown.

The starting material was cultured PBMCs, obtained from culture after CMV antigen stimulation. This TCR was recovered from a human donor in good health (CMV status not recorded). Some clones in this sample may be carry-over from other donors' samples. The rearrangement joins TRBV19 to TRBJ1-1; D is perhaps TRBD1 (5 bases). This chain's CDR3 is CASSWDVWEEMNTEAFF. The CDR3 DNA sequence: TGTGCCAGTAGTTGGGACGTGTGGGAAGAAATGAACACTGAAGCTTTCTTT.